This T cell receptor beta chain appears in the sequencing data of a study of T cell clonality in common variable immunodeficiency. Study-wide results and limits: Fewer deletions and N-nucleotide insertions were reportedly seen in common variable immunodeficiency TCR beta sequences. T cell subpopulation sequencing would be needed to explain CVID clonality.

CVID subjects were 15 female and roughly 31 male, aged roughly 8 to 64. Most patients and controls had Caucasian heritage. This clone was counted many times. No antigen is known for it. The read gets to within 3 residues of the CDR3 end, and the germline J gene fills in the rest. The ends were cut back, 3 bases at V and 5 bases at J, with 7 bases in the middle. This CDR3 has 12 residues. The germline gives CDR1 KGHSH, CDR2 LQKENI. Generated by immunoSEQ multiplex PCR, the TCRdb table keeps only in-frame clones and is missing some. This sample comprises 25,000 or so clones, none seen once only. The sequence derives from a human donor with common variable immunodeficiency. This chain connects TRBV18 to TRBJ2-5; D unresolved. Sequenced input: peripheral blood mononuclear cells. The sequenced CDR3 bases are TGTGCCAGCTCACCTAAGGGCGAGACC. It codes for CASSPKGET. The whole CDR3 protein is CASSPKGETQYF.